Detailed here is one TCR beta chain. The antigen is not known. Germline CDR1 and CDR2: ENHRY and SYGVKD. The CDR3 extends over 13 amino acids. V was clipped by 6 bases and J by 3 bases, with 12 bases between them. The sample is drawn from a study of cytomegalovirus exposure and HLA in healthy donors. Here immunoSEQ multiplex PCR was the method, and the copy in TCRdb shows in-frame clones only, minus some. The sample contains more than 250,000 clones, roughly 90% of which appear only once. Study outcomes and limitations: Subsequent analysis of the 95 to 150 validation repertoires found a tendency for first-cohort TCR clusters to co-occur. Among TCR beta chains, those listed as cytomegalovirus-associated numbered under 200. It was confirmed in vitro that a few of the CMV-associated chains were specific for CMV antigens. With high specificity and sensitivity, the classifier reportedly diagnosed cytomegalovirus status.

This receptor was identified in a woman between 18 and 29 years old in good health and CMV-seronegative. The V call is TRBV10-3, the J call TRBJ2-7; a possible D gene is TRBD2 (7 bases). Sequenced material: PBMCs. For the CDR3, the DNA is TGTGCCATCAGACAGGGAGGGGACTACGAGCAGTACTTC. Translating it yields CAIRQGGDYEQYF.